Each of the 27 T cell receptor beta chains below was sequenced from the same sample in a study of T cell responses to AZD1222 COVID-19 vaccine. TCRdb keeps only in-frame clones here, not all; method: immunoSEQ multiplex PCR. The data contain about 97,000 clones, about 86% of them seen just once; the ten biggest clones take up about 1.5%. The specimen comprised peripheral blood, sampled on day 0 of AZD1222 vaccination. These receptors came from an adult in good health.

This chain connects TRBV4-3 to TRBJ2-3, with D possibly TRBD2 on 6 matching bases. Germline CDR1 reads LGHNA; CDR2 reads YSLEER. The V end was cut by 8 bases, the J end by 0 bases, with 12 bases between. This CDR3 comprises 14 residues. The CDR3 coding sequence is TGCGCCAGCTCGGTAGCGGAGAGCACAGATACGCAGTATTTT. Translated, it gives CASSVAESTDTQYF.

The J gene is TRBJ2-1, the V gene TRBV30; D is uncertain. With 3 bases removed from V and 3 bases from J, the gap between germline ends came to 9 bases. Germline lookup yields CDR1 GTSNPN and CDR2 SVGIG (reference sequence). This CDR3 has 13 amino acids. The CDR3 DNA reads as TGTGCCTGGAGCCGAGCCAACTACAATGAGCAGTTCTTC. Its protein product is CAWSRANYNEQFF.

V gene TRBV5-4 combines with J gene TRBJ1-2; D call uncertain. V was trimmed by 5 bases and J by 7 bases, leaving 18 bases between them. In germline, CDR1 is SGHNT, CDR2 YYREEE (reference sequence). The CDR3 spans 14 residues. The CDR3, as DNA: TGTGCCAGCAGTACTCCCGGGCTTCGTCGTGGCTACACCTTC. It codes for CASSTPGLRRGYTF.

This clone occurred once. The chain links TRBV5-1 to TRBJ1-2; TRBD1 matches 8 bases. The CDR3 length is 13 residues. The junction had 3 bases not matched to a gene; V was cut back by 4 bases and J by 4 bases. Germline CDR1 and CDR2: SGHRS and YFSETQ. The CDR3 protein is CASSPGTGYGYTF. The CDR3 DNA sequence: TGCGCCAGCAGCCCTGGGACAGGCTATGGCTACACCTTC.

This clone showed up just once. The rearrangement joins TRBV6-2 or TRBV6-3 to TRBJ2-5; possibly TRBD1 for D (6 bases). Between the trimmed V and J ends, which lost 2 bases and 1 base, there was a span of 8 bases. The CDR3 has 14 amino acids. Germline CDR1 reads MNHEY; CDR2 reads SVGEGT. The CDR3 spells CASSYPDSQETQYF. Written as DNA, the CDR3 is TGTGCCAGCAGTTACCCGGACAGCCAAGAGACCCAGTACTTC.

V gene TRBV9 combines with J gene TRBJ1-1; tentatively, D is TRBD1 (5 bases). The CDR3 contains 14 residues. Trimming left V 5 bases short and J 4 bases short, with 15 bases between. Germline assignment: CDR1 SGDLS and CDR2 YYNGEE. Here the CDR3 DNA reads TGTGCCAGCAGTGAAACCGGGGGTAGCACTGAAGCTTTCTTT. It specifies CASSETGGSTEAFF.

J is TRBJ1-1 and V is TRBV29-1; D gene unclear. Germline CDR1 is SQVTM and CDR2 is ANQGSEA. V was clipped by 4 bases and J by 8 bases, with 8 bases between them. This CDR3 spans 10 amino acids. In nucleotides, the CDR3 is TGCAGCGTTGTGGCGGTAGAAGCTTTCTTT. The encoded protein is CSVVAVEAFF.

The chain is built from TRBV6-5 and TRBJ1-1; perhaps TRBD1 as D (6 bases). The V gene lost 4 bases and the J gene lost 1 base, with 10 bases spanning the gap. This CDR3 is 14 amino acids long. Germline V gives CDR1 MNHEY, CDR2 SVGAGI. The CDR3 sequence: CASSSQGTNTEAFF. The CDR3 region has the DNA TGTGCCAGCAGTTCACAGGGTACGAACACTGAAGCTTTCTTT.

This chain links TRBV10-3 with TRBJ2-7; D is uncertain. The CDR3 is made up of 14 amino acids. The germline gives CDR1 ENHRY, CDR2 SYGVKD. Trimming took off 0 bases at V and 6 bases at J, with 12 bases between the two ends. In DNA form, the CDR3 reads TGTGCCATCAGTGAGTCGGGTAGGGATTGCGAGCAGTACTTC. Residues: CAISESGRDCEQYF.

The chain combines TRBV4-3 with TRBJ2-2; D ambiguous. Germline V lookup: CDR1 LGHNA, CDR2 YSLEER. Trimming took 4 bases from V and 2 from J, leaving 17 bases between them. This CDR3 has 17 residues. The CDR3 reads CASSPSSVSLNTGELFF. CDR3 sequence (DNA): TGCGCCAGCAGCCCCTCGAGCGTCAGTCTAAACACCGGGGAGCTGTTTTTT.

This clone showed up just a few times. This rearrangement joins TRBV30 to TRBJ1-5; 8 positions agree with TRBD1. Unmatched junction bases numbered 12, after V lost 1 base and J lost 1 base. The CDR3 length is 18 residues. Germline V gene sequence: CDR1 GTSNPN, CDR2 SVGIG (reference sequence). This CDR3 is CAWSAGRQGLGSNQPQHF. CDR3 nucleotides: TGTGCCTGGAGTGCAGGGAGACAGGGGTTAGGAAGCAATCAGCCCCAGCATTTT.

V usage is TRBV5-1 and J usage is TRBJ1-4, with 12 bases matching TRBD1. CDR1 is SGHRS and CDR2 is YFSETQ in the germline V gene. The CDR3 is 17 residues long. Losses at the gene ends were 4 bases for V and 0 bases for J; bases not matched to a gene: 4. DNA of the CDR3: TGCGCCAGCAGCCGGGACAGGGGGCTGCCAACTAATGAAAAACTGTTTTTT. Protein: CASSRDRGLPTNEKLFF.

The genes are TRBV19 and TRBJ2-7; a possible D gene is TRBD2 (5 bases). Trimming left V 1 base short and J 4 bases short, with 14 bases between. This CDR3 is built from 15 residues. Germline CDR1 reads LNHDA; CDR2 reads SQIVND (reference sequence). Written as DNA, the CDR3 is TGTGCCAGTAGTATAGGGGGTCAGCGGCTTTACGAGCAGTACTTC. Translating gives CASSIGGQRLYEQYF.

The J gene is TRBJ2-7, the V gene TRBV28; 8 bases line up with TRBD2. With 2 bases clipped from V and 4 bases from J, the junction kept 4 bases outside the gene matches. The CDR3 has 14 amino acids. Germline loops: CDR1 MDHEN, CDR2 SYDVKM. Here the CDR3 reads CASSLKLAGYEQYF. The DNA for the CDR3 is TGTGCCAGCAGTTTAAAGCTAGCGGGTTACGAGCAGTACTTC.

V and J are TRBV30 and TRBJ1-2, with TRBD1 as a possible D gene (6 bases). The CDR3 has 12 amino acids. V dropped 3 bases and J dropped 8 bases, with 13 bases sitting between them. Looked up from germline, CDR1 is GTSNPN and CDR2 is SVGIG (reference sequence). The CDR3 protein is CAWSPTGLGYTF. The DNA for the CDR3 is TGTGCCTGGAGCCCAACAGGGTTGGGCTACACCTTC.

The rearrangement uses TRBV28 and TRBJ1-1, with D hard to call. The CDR3 is made up of 10 amino acids. Germline loops: CDR1 MDHEN, CDR2 SYDVKM. The CDR3 DNA reads TGTGCGGCGACAAACACTGAAGCTTTCTTT. As protein: CAATNTEAFF.

The chain employs TRBV18 and TRBJ2-1, with D perhaps matching TRBD2 (6 bases). The CDR3 is 16 residues long. Per germline, CDR1 KGHSH and CDR2 LQKENI. Trimming shortened V by 3 bases and J by 2 bases, and 14 bases separated the two germline ends. CDR3 sequence (DNA): TGTGCCAGCTCACCGGCGGCAGCGGGTCCCTACAATGAGCAGTTCTTC. This translates into CASSPAAAGPYNEQFF. Supplemented by reference TRBV18 and TRBJ2-1, the full variable domain reads NAGVMQNPRHLVRRRGQEARLRCSPMKGHSHVYWYRQLPEEGLKFMVYLQKENIIDESGMPKERFSAEFPKEGPSILRIQQVVRGDSAAYFCASSPAAAGPYNEQFFGPGTRLTVL.

The V gene is TRBV18, the J gene TRBJ2-7; no reliable D call. Trimming stripped 2 bases from V and 5 bases from J, with 4 bases between. The CDR3 contains 11 residues. Germline values: CDR1 KGHSH, CDR2 LQKENI. The CDR3 sequence: CASSPKDEQYF. The CDR3 DNA reads as TGTGCCAGCTCACCAAAGGACGAGCAGTACTTC.

CDR3: CASRRGFNVGQFF. The CDR3 region has the DNA TGTGCCAGCAGGCGAGGGTTTAACGTCGGGCAGTTCTTC. The chain recombines TRBV28 with TRBJ2-1; D is perhaps TRBD2 (5 bases). Looked up from germline, CDR1 is MDHEN and CDR2 is SYDVKM. Trimming removed 6 bases from V and 12 bases from J, with 18 bases in between. The CDR3 spans 13 residues. Looking up the rest from reference TRBV28 and TRBJ2-1 gives the full variable domain: DVKVTQSSRYLVKRTGEKVFLECVQDMDHENMFWYRQDPGLGLRLIYFSYDVKMKEKGDIPEGYSVSREKKERFSLILESASTNQTSMYLCASRRGFNVGQFFGPGTRLTVL.

This clone was counted a few times. CDR3 sequence reads: CASSPRGIADYEQYF. Here the CDR3 DNA reads TGCGCCAGCTCACCACGCGGGATCGCCGACTACGAGCAGTACTTC. The chain recombines TRBV4-1 with TRBJ2-7; possible D gene TRBD2, 6 bases. This CDR3 is 15 amino acids long. The germline CDR1 and CDR2 sequences are MGHRA and YSYEKL. The V end was cut by 8 bases, the J end by 3 bases, with 20 bases between.

The V call is TRBV28, the J call TRBJ2-3; tentative D call: TRBD2 (5 bases). CDR3 length: 13 amino acids. From germline, CDR1 is MDHEN and CDR2 SYDVKM. Trimming cost V 8 bases and J 3 bases, with 12 bases left between them. In nucleotides, the CDR3 is TGTGCCAGCGCTATCCCGGGAACAGATACGCAGTATTTT. It codes for CASAIPGTDTQYF.

This clone has only one observation. The chain recombines TRBV27 with TRBJ2-1; 12 bases align to TRBD2. The CDR3 spans 18 residues. The germline V gene has CDR1 MNHEY and CDR2 SMNVEV (reference sequence). The V and J ends lost 8 bases and 0 bases, in that order; junction bases with no gene match: 11. CDR3 sequence (DNA): TGTGCCAGCCGACCGGGACTAGCGGGTACCAGCTCCTACAATGAGCAGTTCTTC. Translation: CASRPGLAGTSSYNEQFF.

The CDR3 is CASSFGGADMNTEAFF. Here the CDR3 DNA reads TGCGCCAGCAGCTTCGGAGGGGCGGACATGAACACTGAAGCTTTCTTT. The V and J genes are TRBV5-1 and TRBJ1-1; D is possibly TRBD1 (5 bases). Trimming stripped 2 bases from V and 0 bases from J, with 14 bases between. Germline V gene data show CDR1 as SGHRS and CDR2 as YFSETQ. This CDR3 has 16 amino acids.

The V and J genes are TRBV7-9 and TRBJ1-1; D unresolved. Trimming stripped 6 bases from V and 1 base from J, with 18 bases between. Germline V gene sequence: CDR1 SEHNR, CDR2 FQNEAQ (reference sequence). CDR3 length: 16 amino acids. The CDR3: CASSRAGGAANTEAFF. The CDR3 DNA reads TGTGCCAGCAGTCGAGCGGGAGGTGCTGCGAACACTGAAGCTTTCTTT.

This clone was detected once. The chain links TRBV14 to TRBJ2-1; D remains unclear. CDR3 size: 11 residues. Germline CDR1 and CDR2: SGHDN and FVKESK. Trimming removed 1 base at V and 10 bases at J, with 5 bases between. CDR3 coding DNA: TGTGCCAGCAGCCAAGGAGTGGAGCAGTTCTTC. This codes for CASSQGVEQFF. Filled out from reference TRBV14 and TRBJ2-1, the complete variable domain reads EAGVTQFPSHSVIEKGQTVTLRCDPISGHDNLYWYRRVMGKEIKFLLHFVKESKQDESGMPNNRFLAERTGGTYSTLKVQPAELEDSGVYFCASSQGVEQFFGPGTRLTVL.

CDR3 nucleotide sequence: TGTGCCAACAGACAGGGCCTCACAGATACGCAGTATTTT. Residues: CANRQGLTDTQYF. V and J are TRBV10-3 and TRBJ2-3; 7 positions agree with TRBD1. The CDR3 consists of 13 residues. Germline trimming cut 10 bases from V and 2 bases from J; bases unmatched to any gene: 6. The germline CDR1 and CDR2 sequences are ENHRY and SYGVKD.

The chain links TRBV2 to TRBJ2-7; D is perhaps TRBD1 or TRBD2 (5 bases each). Trimming left V 6 bases short and J 0 bases short, with 12 bases between. There are 14 residues in the CDR3. Germline CDR1 and CDR2: SNHLY and FYNNEI. DNA for the CDR3: TGTGCCAGCAGGTTGGACGGGGCCTCCTACGAGCAGTACTTC. This translates into CASRLDGASYEQYF.